One T cell receptor (beta chain) is described in this entry. The CDR3 has 14 amino acids. Trimming at V came to 6 bases and at J to 0 bases, leaving 4 bases not matched to a gene. Per germline, CDR1 MNHEY and CDR2 SVGAGI. The assay was run at deep level. Each subset's genomic DNA was shared equally among a number of immunoSEQ plates. Each sorted subset replicate got 200 ng genomic DNA, 25,000 to 35,000 genomes. Profiled with immunoSEQ multiplex PCR; TCRdb holds only in-frame clones, not every one. The sample records 1,100,000 or so clones, around 82% being singletons. The data are from a study of shared clonotypes between healthy human individuals.

Material for sequencing was memory CD4+ T cells from PBMCs. Subset reported: CD45RA-negative fraction. The origin of this receptor is a man younger than 30 in good health. Some clones in this sample may be carry-over from other donors' samples. J is TRBJ2-7 and V is TRBV6-5; 8 positions agree with TRBD2. Written as DNA, the CDR3 is TGTGCCAGCAGCCGAGGACTAGCCTCCTACGAGCAGTACTTC. Its protein product is CASSRGLASYEQYF.